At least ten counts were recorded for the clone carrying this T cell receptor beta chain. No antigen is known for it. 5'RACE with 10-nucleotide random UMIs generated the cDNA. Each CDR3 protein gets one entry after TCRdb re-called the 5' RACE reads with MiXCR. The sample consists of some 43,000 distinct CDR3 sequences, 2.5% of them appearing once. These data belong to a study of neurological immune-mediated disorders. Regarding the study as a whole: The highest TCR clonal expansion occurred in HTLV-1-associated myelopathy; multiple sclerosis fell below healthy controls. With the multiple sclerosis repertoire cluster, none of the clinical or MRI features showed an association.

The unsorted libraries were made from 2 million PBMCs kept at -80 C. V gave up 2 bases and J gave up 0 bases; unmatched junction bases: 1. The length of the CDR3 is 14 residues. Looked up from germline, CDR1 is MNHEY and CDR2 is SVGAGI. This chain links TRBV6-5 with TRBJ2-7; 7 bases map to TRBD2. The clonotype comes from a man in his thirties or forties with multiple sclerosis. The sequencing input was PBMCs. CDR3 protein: CASSYKRDSYEQYF. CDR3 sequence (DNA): TGTGCCAGCAGTTACAAGCGGGACTCCTACGAGCAGTACTTC.